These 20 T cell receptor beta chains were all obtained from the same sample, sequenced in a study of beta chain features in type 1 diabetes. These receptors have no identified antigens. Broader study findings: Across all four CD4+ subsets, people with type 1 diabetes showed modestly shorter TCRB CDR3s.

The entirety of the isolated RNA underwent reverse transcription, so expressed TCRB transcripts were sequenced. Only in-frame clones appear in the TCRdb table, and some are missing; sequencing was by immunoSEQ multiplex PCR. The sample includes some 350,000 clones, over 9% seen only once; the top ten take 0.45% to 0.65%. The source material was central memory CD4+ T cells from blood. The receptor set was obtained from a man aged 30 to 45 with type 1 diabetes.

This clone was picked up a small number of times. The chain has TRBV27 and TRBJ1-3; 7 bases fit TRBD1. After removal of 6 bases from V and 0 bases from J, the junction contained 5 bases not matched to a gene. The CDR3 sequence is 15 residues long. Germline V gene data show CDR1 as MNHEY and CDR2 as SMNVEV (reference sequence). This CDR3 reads CASSLQGYSGNTIYF. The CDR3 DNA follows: TGTGCCAGCAGCTTACAGGGGTACTCTGGAAACACCATATATTTT.

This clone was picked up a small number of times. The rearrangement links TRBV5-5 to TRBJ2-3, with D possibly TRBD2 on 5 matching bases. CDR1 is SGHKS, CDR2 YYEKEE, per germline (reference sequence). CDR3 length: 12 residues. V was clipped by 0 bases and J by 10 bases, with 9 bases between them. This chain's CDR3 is CASSLEDGAQYF. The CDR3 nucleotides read TGTGCCAGCAGCTTGGAGGACGGGGCGCAGTATTTT.

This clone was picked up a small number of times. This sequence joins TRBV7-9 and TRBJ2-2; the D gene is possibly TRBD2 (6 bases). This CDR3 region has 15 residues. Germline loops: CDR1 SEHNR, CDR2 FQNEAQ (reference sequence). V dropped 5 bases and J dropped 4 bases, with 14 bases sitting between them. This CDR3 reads CASSPGLQATGELFF. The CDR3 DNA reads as TGTGCCAGCAGCCCGGGACTCCAGGCCACCGGGGAGCTGTTTTTT.

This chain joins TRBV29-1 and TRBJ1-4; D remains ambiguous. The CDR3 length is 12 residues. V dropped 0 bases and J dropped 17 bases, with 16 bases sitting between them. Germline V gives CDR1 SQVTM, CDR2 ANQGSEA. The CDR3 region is CSVEDGPIKCFF. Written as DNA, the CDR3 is TGCAGCGTTGAAGATGGACCGATCAAATGTTTTTTT.

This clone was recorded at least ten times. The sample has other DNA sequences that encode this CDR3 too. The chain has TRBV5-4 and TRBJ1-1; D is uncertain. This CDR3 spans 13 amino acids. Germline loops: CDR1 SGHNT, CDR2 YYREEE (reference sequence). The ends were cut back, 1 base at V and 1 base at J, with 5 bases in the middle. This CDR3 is CASSLSSNTEAFF. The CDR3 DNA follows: TGTGCCAGCAGCTTGAGCTCGAACACTGAAGCTTTCTTT.

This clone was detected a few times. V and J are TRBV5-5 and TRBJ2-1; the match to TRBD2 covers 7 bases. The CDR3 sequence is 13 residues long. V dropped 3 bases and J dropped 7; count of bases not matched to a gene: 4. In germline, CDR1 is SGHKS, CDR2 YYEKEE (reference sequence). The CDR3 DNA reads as TGTGCCAGCAGCTCCCGGACTAGTAATGAGCAGTTCTTC. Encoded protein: CASSSRTSNEQFF.

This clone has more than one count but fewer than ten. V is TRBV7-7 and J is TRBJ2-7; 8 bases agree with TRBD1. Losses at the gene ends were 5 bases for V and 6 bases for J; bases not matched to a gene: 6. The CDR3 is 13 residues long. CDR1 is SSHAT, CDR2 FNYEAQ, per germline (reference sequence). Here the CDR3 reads CASSADREGEQYF. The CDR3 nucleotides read TGTGCCAGCAGCGCGGACAGGGAAGGCGAGCAGTACTTC. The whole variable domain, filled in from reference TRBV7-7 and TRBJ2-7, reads GAGVSQSPRYKVTKRGQDVTLRCDPISSHATLYWYQQALGQGPEFLTYFNYEAQPDKSGLPSDRFSAERPEGSISTLTIQRTEQRDSAMYRCASSADREGEQYFGPGTRLTVT.

CDR3 in amino acids: CASSLGGTDNQPQHF. CDR3 DNA sequence: TGTGCCAGCAGCTTAGGTGGGACAGACAATCAGCCCCAGCATTTT. This sequence joins TRBV7-9 and TRBJ1-5, with TRBD1 identical over 7 bases. V lost 1 base, J lost 3 bases, and 3 bases stayed unmatched. Germline V gene data show CDR1 as SEHNR and CDR2 as FQNEAQ (reference sequence). This CDR3 is 15 amino acids long.

The CDR3 is CASSYSDGGLGYGYTF. As DNA, the CDR3 is TGTGCCAGCAGTTACTCCGACGGGGGGCTTGGCTATGGCTACACCTTC. The gene calls are TRBV6-5 and TRBJ1-2; weak D call: TRBD1 (6 bases). The CDR3 runs 16 residues. The V and J ends lost 0 bases and 4 bases respectively, with 15 bases between them. CDR1 is MNHEY, CDR2 SVGAGI, per germline.

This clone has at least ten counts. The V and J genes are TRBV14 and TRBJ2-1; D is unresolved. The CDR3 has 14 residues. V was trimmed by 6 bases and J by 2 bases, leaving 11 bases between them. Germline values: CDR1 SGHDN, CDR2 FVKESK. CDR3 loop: CASSGRPTYNEQFF. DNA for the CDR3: TGTGCCAGCAGTGGTCGGCCAACCTACAATGAGCAGTTCTTC.

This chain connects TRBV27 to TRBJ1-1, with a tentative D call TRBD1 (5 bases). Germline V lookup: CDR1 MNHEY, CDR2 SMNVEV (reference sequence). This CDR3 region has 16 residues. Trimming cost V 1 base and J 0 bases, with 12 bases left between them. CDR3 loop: CASSLLVGGLNTEAFF. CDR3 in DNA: TGTGCCAGCAGTTTATTAGTGGGGGGTCTGAACACTGAAGCTTTCTTT.

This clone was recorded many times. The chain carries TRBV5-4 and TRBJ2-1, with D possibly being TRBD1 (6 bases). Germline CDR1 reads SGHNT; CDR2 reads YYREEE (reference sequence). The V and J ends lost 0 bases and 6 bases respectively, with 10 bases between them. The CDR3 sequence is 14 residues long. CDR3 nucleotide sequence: TGTGCCAGCAGCTTGGGACAGGCGCGCAATGAGCAGTTCTTC. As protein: CASSLGQARNEQFF.

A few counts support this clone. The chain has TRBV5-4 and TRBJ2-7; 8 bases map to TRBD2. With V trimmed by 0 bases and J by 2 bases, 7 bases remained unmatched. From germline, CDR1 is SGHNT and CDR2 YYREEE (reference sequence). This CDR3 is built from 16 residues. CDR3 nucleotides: TGTGCCAGCAGCTTGGATCCTAGCGGGCTGGCCTACGAGCAGTACTTC. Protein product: CASSLDPSGLAYEQYF.

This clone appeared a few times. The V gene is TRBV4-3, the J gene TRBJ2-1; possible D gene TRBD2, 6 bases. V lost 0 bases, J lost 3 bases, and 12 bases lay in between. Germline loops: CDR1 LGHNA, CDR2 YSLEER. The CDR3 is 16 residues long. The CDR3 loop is CASSQEPQRVYNEQFF. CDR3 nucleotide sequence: TGCGCCAGCAGCCAAGAACCCCAGCGGGTCTACAATGAGCAGTTCTTC.

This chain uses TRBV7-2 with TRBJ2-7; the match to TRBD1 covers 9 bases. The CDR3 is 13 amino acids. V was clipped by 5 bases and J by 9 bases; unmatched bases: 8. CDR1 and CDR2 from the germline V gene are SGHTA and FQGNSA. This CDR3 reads CASSPRMGQGQYF. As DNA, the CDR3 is TGTGCCAGCAGCCCCCGGATGGGACAGGGGCAGTACTTC.

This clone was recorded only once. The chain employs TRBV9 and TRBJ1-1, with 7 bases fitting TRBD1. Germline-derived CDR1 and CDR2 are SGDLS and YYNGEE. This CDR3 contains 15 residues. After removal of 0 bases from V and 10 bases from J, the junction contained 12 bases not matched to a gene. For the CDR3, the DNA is TGTGCCAGCAGCGTAGATATGAGGGAGGGGGCGCGAGCTTTCTTT. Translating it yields CASSVDMREGARAFF.

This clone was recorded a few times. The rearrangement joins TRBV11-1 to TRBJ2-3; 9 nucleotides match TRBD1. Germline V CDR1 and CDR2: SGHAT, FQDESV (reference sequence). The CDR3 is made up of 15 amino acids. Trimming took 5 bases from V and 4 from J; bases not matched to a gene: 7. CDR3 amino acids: CASSPQRTGADTQYF. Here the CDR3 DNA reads TGTGCCAGCAGCCCACAAAGGACAGGGGCAGATACGCAGTATTTT. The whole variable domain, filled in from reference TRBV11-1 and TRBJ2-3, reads EAEVAQSPRYKITEKSQAVAFWCDPISGHATLYWYRQILGQGPELLVQFQDESVVDDSQLPKDRFSAERLKGVDSTLKIQPAELGDSAMYLCASSPQRTGADTQYFGPGTRLTVL.

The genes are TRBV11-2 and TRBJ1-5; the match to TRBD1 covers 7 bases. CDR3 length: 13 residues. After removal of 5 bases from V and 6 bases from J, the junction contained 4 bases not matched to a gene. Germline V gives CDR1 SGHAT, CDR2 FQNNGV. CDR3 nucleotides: TGTGCCAGCAGCCCTGGACAGGCTCAGCCCCAGCATTTT. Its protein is CASSPGQAQPQHF.

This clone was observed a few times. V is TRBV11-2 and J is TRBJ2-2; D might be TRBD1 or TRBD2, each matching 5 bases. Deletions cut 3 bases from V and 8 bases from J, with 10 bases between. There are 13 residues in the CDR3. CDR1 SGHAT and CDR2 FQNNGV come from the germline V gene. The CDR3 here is CASSLGVEGELFF. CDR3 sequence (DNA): TGTGCCAGCAGCTTGGGGGTCGAAGGGGAGCTGTTTTTT.

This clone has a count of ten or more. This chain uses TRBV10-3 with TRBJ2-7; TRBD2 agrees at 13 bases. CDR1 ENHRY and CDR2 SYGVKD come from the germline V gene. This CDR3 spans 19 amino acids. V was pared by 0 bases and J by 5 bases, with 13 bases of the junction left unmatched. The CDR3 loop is CAISESAGLAGDTVHEQYF. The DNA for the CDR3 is TGTGCCATCAGTGAGTCGGCCGGACTAGCGGGAGACACTGTCCACGAGCAGTACTTC.